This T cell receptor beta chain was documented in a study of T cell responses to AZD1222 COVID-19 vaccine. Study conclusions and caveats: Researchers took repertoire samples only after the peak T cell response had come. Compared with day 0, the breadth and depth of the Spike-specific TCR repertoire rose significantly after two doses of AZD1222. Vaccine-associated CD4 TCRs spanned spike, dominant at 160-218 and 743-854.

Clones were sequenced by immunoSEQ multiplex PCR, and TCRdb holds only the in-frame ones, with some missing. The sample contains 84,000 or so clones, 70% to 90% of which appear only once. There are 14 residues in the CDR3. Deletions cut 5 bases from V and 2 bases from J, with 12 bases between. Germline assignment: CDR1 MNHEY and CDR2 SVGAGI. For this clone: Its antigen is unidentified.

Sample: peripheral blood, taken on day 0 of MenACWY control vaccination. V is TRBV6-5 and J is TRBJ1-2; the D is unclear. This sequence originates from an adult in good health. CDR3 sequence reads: CASSPRTGNYGYTF. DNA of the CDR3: TGTGCCAGCAGTCCGCGGACGGGAAACTATGGCTACACCTTC.